These 22 T cell receptor beta chains share one sample of origin, sequenced in a study of response to subunit inactivated influenza vaccine. TCRdb reprocessed the RT-PCR reads with MiXCR, giving one entry per CDR3 protein. The repertoire holds approximately 500,000 distinct CDR3 sequences, with approximately 20% as singletons. The data also belong to a second study, concerning T cells expressing NK-cell markers. That paper states: Generation of TCR beta cDNA was performed by 5'RACE template switching incorporating UMIs.

Sequencing used CD4+ T cells sorted from PBMCs, obtained roughly 12 days after vaccination. The receptors stem from a man aged 50 to 59 who received an inactivated influenza vaccine.

The chain recombines TRBV5-5 with TRBJ2-7; 11 nucleotides align to TRBD2. The germline gives CDR1 SGHKS, CDR2 YYEKEE (reference sequence). This CDR3 is built from 15 residues. V lost 4 bases to trimming and J lost 2 bases; unmatched junction nucleotides: 5. The DNA of the CDR3 is TGTGCCAGCAGCCCACTAGCGGGGGCCGCCTACGAGCAGTACTTC. Translated, it gives CASSPLAGAAYEQYF.

This clonotype was found a few times. This sequence joins TRBV28 and TRBJ1-1, with 9 bases lining up with TRBD1. There are 17 residues in the CDR3. Germline V gene lookup returns CDR1 MDHEN and CDR2 SYDVKM. The V and J ends lost 2 bases and 4 bases, in that order; junction bases with no gene match: 11. The CDR3 DNA reads TGTGCCAGCAGTTTAACCGTGGGACAGGGACTGGGCACTGAAGCTTTCTTT. The encoded protein is CASSLTVGQGLGTEAFF.

This clonotype was counted between two and nine times. The chain recombines TRBV2 with TRBJ1-5, with 8 bases lining up with TRBD1. Germline trimming cut 6 bases from V and 1 base from J; bases unmatched to any gene: 5. The CDR3 runs to 15 residues. Germline CDR1 is SNHLY and CDR2 is FYNNEI. The CDR3 region is CASRAQGGSNQPQHF. The CDR3 DNA reads TGTGCCAGCAGAGCACAGGGGGGGAGCAATCAGCCCCAGCATTTT.

This clonotype was observed a few times. J is TRBJ1-2 and V is TRBV7-2; 8 bases agree with TRBD1. The CDR3 is 14 residues long. In germline, CDR1 is SGHTA, CDR2 FQGNSA. After removal of 5 bases from V and 5 bases from J, the junction contained 7 bases not matched to a gene. The CDR3 reads CASSLGQGPYGYTF. The DNA of the CDR3 is TGTGCCAGCAGCCTTGGACAGGGTCCGTATGGCTACACCTTC. The full variable domain, with the rest looked up from reference TRBV7-2 and TRBJ1-2, is GAGVSQSPSNKVTEKGKDVELRCDPISGHTALYWYRQSLGQGLEFLIYFQGNSAPDKSGLPSDRFSAERTGGSVSTLTIQRTQQEDSAVYLCASSLGQGPYGYTFGSGTRLTVV.

The V and J genes are TRBV24-1 and TRBJ1-5, with no clear D. Germline lookup yields CDR1 KGHDR and CDR2 SFDVKD. The CDR3 contains 14 residues. Trimming removed 8 bases at V and 3 bases at J, with 13 bases between. CDR3 sequence reads: CATNAGLHNQPQHF. The CDR3 region has the DNA TGTGCCACCAATGCCGGGCTCCACAATCAGCCCCAGCATTTT.

V is TRBV5-5 and J is TRBJ1-1; tentative D call: TRBD1 (6 bases). This CDR3 is built from 15 residues. Germline CDR1 and CDR2: SGHKS and YYEKEE (reference sequence). The V and J ends lost 5 bases and 5 bases respectively, with 19 bases between them. The CDR3 reads CASRSFSRGGTEAFF. As DNA, the CDR3 is TGTGCCAGCAGATCCTTCTCCAGGGGAGGTACTGAAGCTTTCTTT.

The J gene is TRBJ2-7, the V gene TRBV5-1, with D possibly being TRBD1 or TRBD2 (5 bases each). The germline gives CDR1 SGHRS, CDR2 YFSETQ. CDR3 size: 15 residues. The V and J ends lost 0 bases and 3 bases respectively, with 13 bases between them. The CDR3 loop is CASSLAGTFLYEQYF. The CDR3 DNA follows: TGCGCCAGCAGCTTGGCAGGGACCTTCCTCTACGAGCAGTACTTC.

V usage is TRBV15 and J usage is TRBJ2-5, with 9 bases identical to TRBD2. CDR3 length: 15 residues. V was pared by 0 bases and J by 5 bases, with 4 bases of the junction left unmatched. Germline V gene data show CDR1 as LNHNV and CDR2 as YYDKDF (reference sequence). DNA of the CDR3: TGTGCCACCAGCAGAGATAGCGGGAGAGGGGAGACCCAGTACTTC. Protein sequence: CATSRDSGRGETQYF.

V usage is TRBV4-3 and J usage is TRBJ2-7; D is unresolved. The CDR3 covers 15 residues. V lost 4 bases, J lost 2 bases, and 15 bases lay in between. Germline assignment: CDR1 LGHNA and CDR2 YSLEER. The CDR3 loop is CASSPTLRGPYEQYF. The CDR3 DNA follows: TGCGCCAGCAGCCCCACCCTGAGAGGCCCCTACGAGCAGTACTTC.

The chain joins TRBV5-1 to TRBJ2-1, with TRBD2 as a possible D gene (5 bases). Trimming pared 0 bases from V and 7 bases from J, leaving 8 bases between. The germline V gene encodes CDR1 SGHRS and CDR2 YFSETQ. This CDR3 spans 13 amino acids. The CDR3 nucleotides read TGCGCCAGCAGCTTGGCGGGGTGGAATGAGCAGTTCTTC. It codes for CASSLAGWNEQFF.

The V gene is TRBV12-3 or TRBV12-4, the J gene TRBJ2-2, with D hard to call. This CDR3 is 14 amino acids long. The germline V and J ends were trimmed by 2 bases and 1 base, with 5 bases remaining between them. This chain's CDR3 is CASSLPLNTGELFF. The CDR3 DNA is TGTGCCAGCAGTTTACCCTTGAACACCGGGGAGCTGTTTTTT.

This clonotype came up a few times. CDR3 region: CASSSRTSSGGELFF. Here the CDR3 DNA reads TGTGCCAGCAGTTCTCGGACTAGCTCCGGCGGGGAGCTGTTTTTT. The chain has TRBV12-3 or TRBV12-4 and TRBJ2-2; 8 positions agree with TRBD2. The V gene end was trimmed by 4 bases and the J gene end by 7 bases; junction bases not matched to a gene: 8. The CDR3 has 15 residues.

In this sample, this clonotype turned up a few times. The chain carries TRBV6-2 or TRBV6-3 and TRBJ1-5; D might be TRBD1 (5 bases). Trimming cost V 0 bases and J 4 bases, with 10 bases left between them. The CDR3 has 15 residues. Germline CDR1 and CDR2: MNHEY and SVGEGT. CDR3 DNA sequence: TGTGCCAGCAGTTACTCGATGGGGGGTAATCAGCCCCAGCATTTT. Translated, it gives CASSYSMGGNQPQHF.

This clonotype came up a few times. The chain joins TRBV12-3 or TRBV12-4 to TRBJ1-2; a weak D match, TRBD1 (5 bases). Deletions cut 5 bases from V and 2 bases from J, with 15 bases between. The CDR3 runs 15 residues. CDR3: CASSLGARGNYGYTF. The CDR3 DNA reads TGTGCCAGCAGTCTTGGGGCCCGAGGGAACTATGGCTACACCTTC.

The rearrangement links TRBV6-2 or TRBV6-3 to TRBJ2-1; 12 nucleotides match TRBD2. J was trimmed by 4 bases and V by 0 bases; bases with no gene match: 7. This CDR3 is built from 18 residues. Germline V gene lookup returns CDR1 MNHEY and CDR2 SVGEGT. CDR3 sequence reads: CASSYSASGRASYNEQFF. The CDR3 nucleotides read TGTGCCAGCAGTTACTCGGCTAGCGGGAGGGCCTCTTACAATGAGCAGTTCTTC.

In its sample, this clonotype was seen a few times. The gene calls are TRBV12-3 or TRBV12-4 and TRBJ2-3; maybe TRBD2 (6 bases). V lost 3 bases and J 1 base, leaving 11 bases between the germline ends. This CDR3 contains 15 residues. The CDR3 sequence: CASSFFPGGTDTQYF. The CDR3 coding sequence is TGTGCCAGCAGTTTCTTCCCGGGGGGCACAGATACGCAGTATTTT.

The chain links TRBV11-2 to TRBJ2-4; D possibly corresponds to TRBD1 (5 bases). Germline CDR1 and CDR2: SGHAT and FQNNGV. The CDR3 has 15 residues. Trimming stripped 1 base from V and 0 bases from J, with 7 bases between. CDR3 in DNA: TGTGCCAGCAGCTTAGGGACAACAGCCAAAAACATTCAGTACTTC. Its protein is CASSLGTTAKNIQYF.

In its sample, this clonotype was seen many times. The CDR3 DNA is TGCGCCAGCAGCCCTGAAGGGATATACAATGAGCAGTTCTTC. Its translation: CASSPEGIYNEQFF. V gene TRBV5-1 combines with J gene TRBJ2-1; no clear D. Trimming shortened V by 4 bases and J by 4 bases, and 12 bases separated the two germline ends. The CDR3 contains 14 residues. The germline CDR1 and CDR2 sequences are SGHRS and YFSETQ.

The V and J genes are TRBV11-2 and TRBJ2-3; a possible D gene is TRBD2 (7 bases). Germline assignment: CDR1 SGHAT and CDR2 FQNNGV. The CDR3 has 15 residues. Trimming took off 5 bases at V and 2 bases at J, with 14 bases between the two ends. The DNA of the CDR3 is TGTGCCAGCAGCAAGGGGGGGTGGGACACAGATACGCAGTATTTT. Its translation: CASSKGGWDTDTQYF.

The chain employs TRBV5-5 and TRBJ2-7; no reliable D call. The germline V and J ends were trimmed by 1 base and 0 bases, with 11 bases remaining between them. Germline-derived CDR1 and CDR2 are SGHKS and YYEKEE (reference sequence). The CDR3 sequence is 15 residues long. CDR3 DNA: TGTGCCAGCAGCTTGATGGTGGGAAGCTCCTACGAGCAGTACTTC. This sequence encodes CASSLMVGSSYEQYF. The full variable domain, in which reference TRBV5-5 and TRBJ2-7 provide the parts outside the CDR3, is DAGVTQSPTHLIKTRGQQVTLRCSPISGHKSVSWYQQVLGQGPQFIFQYYEKEERGRGNFPDRFSARQFPNYSSELNVNALLLGDSALYLCASSLMVGSSYEQYFGPGTRLTVT.

The chain is built from TRBV12-3 or TRBV12-4 and TRBJ1-3, with D unresolved. The CDR3 loop spans 16 amino acids. V was cut by 0 bases and J by 2 bases, with 11 bases left in between. The CDR3 is CASSLAVRGTGNTIYF. The DNA for the CDR3 is TGTGCCAGCAGTTTAGCGGTGCGGGGTACTGGAAACACCATATATTTT.

This chain connects TRBV20-1 to TRBJ2-3; 9 bases are shared with TRBD2. This CDR3 is 14 amino acids long. Germline CDR1 is DFQATT and CDR2 is SNEGSKA (reference sequence). The trim removed 7 bases at V and 3 bases at J, leaving 8 bases unmatched. This chain's CDR3 is CSGKRGAGTDTQYF. DNA of the CDR3: TGCAGTGGAAAGCGGGGGGCCGGAACAGATACGCAGTATTTT.